One sample yielded the 2 T cell receptor beta chains listed below, sequenced in a study of T cell responses to AZD1222 COVID-19 vaccine (dated by TCRdb to the early 2020s). The label giving this sample's time point can be read as: baseline before first vaccination. The library was built by means of the immunoSEQ multiplex PCR assay. TCRdb carries this immuneACCESS record with in-frame sequences only. Its versions omit some clonotypes, under half of them owing to an unresolved V gene in the studies checked, with the rest unexplained. For this sample there are fewer than 150,000 clones; about 87% appear just once. The ten largest clones take up 1.9% of the sample. This specimen consisted of peripheral blood, obtained on day 0 of AZD1222 vaccination. Receptor source: an adult in good health.

This chain connects TRBV6-5 to TRBJ1-6; TRBD1 might be the D (6 bases). CDR1 and CDR2 from the germline V gene are MNHEY and SVGAGI. The V gene lost 0 bases and the J gene lost 1 base, with 7 bases spanning the gap. The CDR3 loop spans 16 amino acids. The DNA for the CDR3 is TGTGCCAGCAGTTACTCGGGGGCATCCTATAATTCACCCCTCCACTTT. Its translation is CASSYSGASYNSPLHF.

The CDR3 loop is CASSFLGQGRNEQFF. The CDR3 DNA reads as TGTGCCAGCAGCTTCCTAGGACAGGGGAGAAATGAGCAGTTCTTC. The chain links TRBV7-2 to TRBJ2-1; 9 nucleotides match TRBD1. CDR1 and CDR2 from the germline V gene are SGHTA and FQGNSA. The CDR3 runs to 15 residues. V dropped 3 bases and J dropped 7; count of bases not matched to a gene: 7.